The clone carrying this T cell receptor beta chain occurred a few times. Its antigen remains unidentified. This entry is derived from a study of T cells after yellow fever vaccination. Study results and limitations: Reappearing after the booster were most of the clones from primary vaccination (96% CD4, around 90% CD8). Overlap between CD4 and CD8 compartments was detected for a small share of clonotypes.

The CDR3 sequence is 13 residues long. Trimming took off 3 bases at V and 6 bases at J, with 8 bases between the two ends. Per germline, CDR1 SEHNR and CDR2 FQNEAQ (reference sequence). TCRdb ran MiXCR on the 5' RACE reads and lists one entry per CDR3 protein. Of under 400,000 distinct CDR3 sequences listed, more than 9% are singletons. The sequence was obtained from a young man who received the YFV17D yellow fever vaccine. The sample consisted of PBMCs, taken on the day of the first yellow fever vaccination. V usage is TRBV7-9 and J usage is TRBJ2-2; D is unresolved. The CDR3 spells CASSFKLPGELFF. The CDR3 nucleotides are TGTGCCAGCAGCTTTAAACTACCCGGGGAGCTGTTTTTT.